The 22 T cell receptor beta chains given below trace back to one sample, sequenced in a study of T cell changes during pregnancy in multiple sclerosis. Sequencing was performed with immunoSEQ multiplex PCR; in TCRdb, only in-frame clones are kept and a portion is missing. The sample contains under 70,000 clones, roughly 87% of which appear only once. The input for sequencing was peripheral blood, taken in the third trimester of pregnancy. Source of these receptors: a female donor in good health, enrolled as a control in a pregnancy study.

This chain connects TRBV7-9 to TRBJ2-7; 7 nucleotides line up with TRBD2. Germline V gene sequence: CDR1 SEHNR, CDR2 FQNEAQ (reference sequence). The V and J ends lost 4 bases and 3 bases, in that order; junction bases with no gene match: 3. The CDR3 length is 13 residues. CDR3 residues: CASSWGLNYEQYF. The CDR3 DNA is TGTGCCAGCAGCTGGGGACTAAACTACGAGCAGTACTTC.

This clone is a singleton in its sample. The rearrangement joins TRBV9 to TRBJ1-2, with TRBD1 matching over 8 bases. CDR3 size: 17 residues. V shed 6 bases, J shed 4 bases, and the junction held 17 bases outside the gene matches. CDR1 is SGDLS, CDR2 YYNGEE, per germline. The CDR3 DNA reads TGTGCCAGCACCCCCGAGGACAGGGTCCCTATCCTCTATGGCTACACCTTC. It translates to CASTPEDRVPILYGYTF.

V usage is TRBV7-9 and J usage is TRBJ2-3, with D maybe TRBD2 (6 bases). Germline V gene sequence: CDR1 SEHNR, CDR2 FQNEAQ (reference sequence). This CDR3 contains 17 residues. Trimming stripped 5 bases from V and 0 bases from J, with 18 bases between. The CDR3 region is CASSLSGGRASTDTQYF. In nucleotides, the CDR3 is TGTGCCAGCAGCCTTAGCGGTGGCCGAGCTAGCACAGATACGCAGTATTTT.

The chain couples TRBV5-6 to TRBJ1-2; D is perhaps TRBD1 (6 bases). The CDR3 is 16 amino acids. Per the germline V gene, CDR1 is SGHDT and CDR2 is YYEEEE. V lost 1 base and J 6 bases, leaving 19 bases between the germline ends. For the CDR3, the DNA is TGTGCCAGCAGCTTGCCCACCCCCGACAGGCCCCATGGCTACACCTTC. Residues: CASSLPTPDRPHGYTF.

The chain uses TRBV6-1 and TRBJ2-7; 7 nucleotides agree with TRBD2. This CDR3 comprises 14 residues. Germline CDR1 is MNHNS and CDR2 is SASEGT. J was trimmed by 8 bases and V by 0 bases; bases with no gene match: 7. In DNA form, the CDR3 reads TGTGCCAGCAGTGAAGCGGGAGGGCCCTCCAAGCAGTACTTC. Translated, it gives CASSEAGGPSKQYF.

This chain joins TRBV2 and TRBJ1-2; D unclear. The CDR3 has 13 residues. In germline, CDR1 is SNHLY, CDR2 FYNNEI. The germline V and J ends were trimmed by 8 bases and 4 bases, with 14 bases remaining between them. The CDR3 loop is CASGEGFGYGYTF. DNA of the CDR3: TGTGCCAGCGGGGAAGGGTTCGGCTATGGCTACACCTTC. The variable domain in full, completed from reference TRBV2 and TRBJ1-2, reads EPEVTQTPSHQVTQMGQEVILRCVPISNHLYFYWYRQILGQKVEFLVSFYNNEISEKSEIFDDQFSVERPDGSNFTLKIRSTKLEDSAMYFCASGEGFGYGYTFGSGTRLTVV.

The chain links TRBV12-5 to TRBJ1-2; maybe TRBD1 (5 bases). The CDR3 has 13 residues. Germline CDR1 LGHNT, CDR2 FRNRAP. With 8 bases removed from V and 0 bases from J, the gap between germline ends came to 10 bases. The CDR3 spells CASSRATNYGYTF. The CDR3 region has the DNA TGTGCTAGTTCCAGGGCTACTAACTATGGCTACACCTTC.

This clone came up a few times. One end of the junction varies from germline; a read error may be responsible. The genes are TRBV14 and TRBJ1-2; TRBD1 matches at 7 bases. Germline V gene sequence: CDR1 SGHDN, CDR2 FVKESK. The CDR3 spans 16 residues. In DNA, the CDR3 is TGTGCCAGCAGCAAAGATCAGACAGGGTATGGCTATGGCTACACCTTC. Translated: CASSKDQTGYGYGYTF.

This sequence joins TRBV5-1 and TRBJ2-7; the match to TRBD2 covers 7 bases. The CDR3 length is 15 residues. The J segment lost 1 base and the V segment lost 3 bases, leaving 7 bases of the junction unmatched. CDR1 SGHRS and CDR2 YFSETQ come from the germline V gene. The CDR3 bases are TGCGCCAGCAGCTCCACTAGCGAGAGGTCCTACGAGCAGTACTTC. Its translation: CASSSTSERSYEQYF.

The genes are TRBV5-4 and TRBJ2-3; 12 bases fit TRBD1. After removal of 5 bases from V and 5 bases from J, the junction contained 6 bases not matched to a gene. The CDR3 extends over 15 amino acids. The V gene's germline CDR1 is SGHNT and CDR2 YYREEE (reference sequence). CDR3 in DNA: TGTGCCAGCAGGTCCGGGACAGGGGGCATAGATACGCAGTATTTT. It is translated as CASRSGTGGIDTQYF.

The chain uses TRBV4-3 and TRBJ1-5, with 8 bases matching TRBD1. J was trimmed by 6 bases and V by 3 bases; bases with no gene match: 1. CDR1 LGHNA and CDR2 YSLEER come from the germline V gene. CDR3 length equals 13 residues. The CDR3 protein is CASSHDRGQPQHF. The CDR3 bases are TGCGCCAGCAGCCACGACAGGGGTCAGCCCCAGCATTTT.

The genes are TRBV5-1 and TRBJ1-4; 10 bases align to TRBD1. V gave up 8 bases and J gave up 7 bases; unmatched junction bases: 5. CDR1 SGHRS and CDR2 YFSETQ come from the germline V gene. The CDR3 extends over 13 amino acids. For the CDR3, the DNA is TGCGCCAGTTCCGGGACAGGGGTTGAAAAACTGTTTTTT. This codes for CASSGTGVEKLFF.

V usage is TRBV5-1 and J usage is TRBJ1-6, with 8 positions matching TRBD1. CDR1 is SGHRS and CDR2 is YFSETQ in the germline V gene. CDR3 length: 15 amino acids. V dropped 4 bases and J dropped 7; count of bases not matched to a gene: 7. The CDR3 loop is CASSPGTGLNSPLHF. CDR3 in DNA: TGCGCCAGCAGCCCGGGGACAGGACTCAATTCACCCCTCCACTTT.

CDR3: CASSIGGPRDEQYF. In DNA, the CDR3 is TGTGCCAGTAGTATCGGTGGGCCGCGGGACGAGCAGTACTTC. The gene calls are TRBV19 and TRBJ2-7; maybe TRBD2 (5 bases). V was cut by 3 bases and J by 5 bases, with 14 bases left in between. The CDR3 runs 14 residues. Germline V lookup: CDR1 LNHDA, CDR2 SQIVND (reference sequence).

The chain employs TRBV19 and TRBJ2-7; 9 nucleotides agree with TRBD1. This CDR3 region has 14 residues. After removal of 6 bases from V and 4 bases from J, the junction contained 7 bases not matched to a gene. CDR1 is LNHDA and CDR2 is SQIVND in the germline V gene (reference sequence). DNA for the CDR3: TGTGCCAGTAGACGGGACAGGGCGGATTACGAGCAGTACTTC. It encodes CASRRDRADYEQYF.

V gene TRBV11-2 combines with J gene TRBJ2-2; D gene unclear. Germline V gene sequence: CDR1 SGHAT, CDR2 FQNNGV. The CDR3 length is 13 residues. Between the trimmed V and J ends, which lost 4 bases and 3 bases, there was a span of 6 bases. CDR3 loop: CASSSDYTGELFF. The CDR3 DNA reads TGTGCCAGCAGCTCTGACTACACCGGGGAGCTGTTTTTT.

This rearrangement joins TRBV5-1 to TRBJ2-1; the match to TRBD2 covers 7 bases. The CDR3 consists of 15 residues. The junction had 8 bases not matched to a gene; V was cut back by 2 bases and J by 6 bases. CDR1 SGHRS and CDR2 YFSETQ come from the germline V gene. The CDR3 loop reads CASSFGVAGINEQFF. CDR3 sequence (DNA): TGCGCCAGCAGCTTCGGGGTAGCGGGTATCAATGAGCAGTTCTTC.

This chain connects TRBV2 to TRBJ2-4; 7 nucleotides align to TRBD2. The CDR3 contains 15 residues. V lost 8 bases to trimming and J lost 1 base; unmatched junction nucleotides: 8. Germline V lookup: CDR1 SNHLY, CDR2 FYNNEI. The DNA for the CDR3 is TGTGCCAGCTATGGGGAGGGGTATGCCAAAAACATTCAGTACTTC. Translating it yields CASYGEGYAKNIQYF.

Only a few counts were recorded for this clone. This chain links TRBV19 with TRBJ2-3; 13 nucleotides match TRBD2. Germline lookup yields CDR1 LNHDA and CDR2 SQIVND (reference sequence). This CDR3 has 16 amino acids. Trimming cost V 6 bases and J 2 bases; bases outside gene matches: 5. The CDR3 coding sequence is TGTGCCAGTAGCCCGACTAGCGGGGGGCTCACAGATACGCAGTATTTT. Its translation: CASSPTSGGLTDTQYF.

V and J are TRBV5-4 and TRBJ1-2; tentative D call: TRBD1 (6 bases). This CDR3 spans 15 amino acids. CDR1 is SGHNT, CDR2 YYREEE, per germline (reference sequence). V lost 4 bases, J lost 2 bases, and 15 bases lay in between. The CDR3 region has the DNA TGTGCCAGCAGCATGAACAGGGAATTGAACTATGGCTACACCTTC. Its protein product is CASSMNRELNYGYTF.

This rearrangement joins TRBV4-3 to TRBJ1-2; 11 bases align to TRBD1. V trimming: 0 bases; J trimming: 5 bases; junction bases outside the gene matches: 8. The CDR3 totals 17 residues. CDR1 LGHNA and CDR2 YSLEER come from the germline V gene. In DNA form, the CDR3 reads TGCGCCAGCAGCCAAGAAGCCCGGGACAGGGGGGAATATGGCTACACCTTC. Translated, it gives CASSQEARDRGEYGYTF.

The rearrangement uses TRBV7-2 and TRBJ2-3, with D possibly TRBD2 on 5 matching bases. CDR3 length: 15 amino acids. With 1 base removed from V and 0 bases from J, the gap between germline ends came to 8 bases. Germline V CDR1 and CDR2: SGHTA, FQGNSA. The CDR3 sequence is CASSLGTGSTDTQYF. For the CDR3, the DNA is TGTGCCAGCAGCTTAGGAACGGGAAGCACAGATACGCAGTATTTT.